These T cell receptor beta chains were read from a single sample in a study of shared clonotypes between healthy human individuals. This table comes from immunoSEQ multiplex PCR, and its TCRdb copy is limited to in-frame clones, with some not included. The sample consists of some 1,100,000 clones, approximately 80% of them appearing once. The specimen sequenced was memory CD4+ T cells from PBMCs. Source of these receptors: a man aged 18 to 35 in good health. Some clones in this sample may be carry-over from other donors' samples. Each CDR3 is given with its conserved first and last residue. Fields, in order: CDR3 DNA, CDR3 protein, V gene, D gene, clone size, J gene, CDR3 length. D genes are given only for firm matches. Not all rows give a size; the values are once, few, many and, for expanded clones, a class.

TGTGCCAGCAGCTTAGCAGGGGGCGCAGGAAACACCATATATTTT | CASSLAGGAGNTIYF | TRBV7-9 | TRBD1 | . | TRBJ1-3 | 15
TGTGCCAGCAGCTTATTTGGCAGGCATAGCAATCAGCCCCAGCATTTT | CASSLFGRHSNQPQHF | TRBV7-6 | . | once | TRBJ1-5 | 16
TGCGCCAGCAAGACCGGGACAGGGGGATTCTACGAGCAGTACTTC | CASKTGTGGFYEQYF | TRBV5-1 | TRBD1 | . | TRBJ2-7 | 15
TGTGCCAGCAGCCGGAGGAGAGAAGAGACCCAGTACTTC | CASSRRREETQYF | TRBV14 | . | . | TRBJ2-5 | 13
TGTGCCAGCAGTTCCCCGGGCCAGCCGCATCAGCCCCAGCATTTT | CASSSPGQPHQPQHF | TRBV28 | . | few | TRBJ1-5 | 15
TGTGCCAGCAGTGAGGACAGTCACGGCTACACCTTC | CASSEDSHGYTF | TRBV2 | . | . | TRBJ1-2 | 12
TGTGCCAGCAGCTCCCGACAGGGCACCTTTACTAACTATGGCTACACCTTC | CASSSRQGTFTNYGYTF | TRBV11-2 | TRBD1 | . | TRBJ1-2 | 17
TGTGCCAGCAGCAGGGACCCTGGGGCCAACGTCCTGACTTTC | CASSRDPGANVLTF | TRBV5-5 | . | once | TRBJ2-6 | 14
TGCAGCGTTGGTGAGCTTAACACCGGGGAGCTGTTTTTT | CSVGELNTGELFF | TRBV29-1 | . | once | TRBJ2-2 | 13
TGTGCCATCAGTGATGGGGGGCGCGGGAGTTTCTCCTACGAGCAGTACTTC | CAISDGGRGSFSYEQYF | TRBV10-3 | . | . | TRBJ2-7 | 17
TGTGCCAGCAGGGAGGCAGGGGGCGGCTACACCTTC | CASREAGGGYTF | TRBV28 | TRBD1 | . | TRBJ1-2 | 12
TGTGCCAGCAGCTTAATAAGTAGGGCTAGCGGGGTACCCCGCTCCTACAATGAGCAGTTCTTC | CASSLISRASGVPRSYNEQFF | TRBV13 | TRBD2 | . | TRBJ2-1 | 21
TGTGCCAGCAGCCCCGGGGGGTACAATGAGCAGTTCTTC | CASSPGGYNEQFF | TRBV5-5 | TRBD2 | . | TRBJ2-1 | 13
TGCGCCAGCAGCCAGGCCCACTGGACTAGCGGGATAAACAATGAGCAGTTCTTC | CASSQAHWTSGINNEQFF | TRBV4-1 | TRBD2 | . | TRBJ2-1 | 18
TGTGCCAGTAGTAGAAACGGGGGGCCGGACTATGGCTACACCTTC | CASSRNGGPDYGYTF | TRBV19 | . | . | TRBJ1-2 | 15
TGTGCCAGCAGCTTCGGACAGACCAATCAGCCCCAGCATTTT | CASSFGQTNQPQHF | TRBV7-2 | . | . | TRBJ1-5 | 14
TGTGCCAGCTCACCTGTAGCGGGAGCGGGCAATGAGCAGTTCTTC | CASSPVAGAGNEQFF | TRBV18 | TRBD2 | . | TRBJ2-1 | 15
TGTGCCAGCAGCTTAGTCAAACGAAACACTGAAGCTTTCTTT | CASSLVKRNTEAFF | TRBV7-8 | . | few | TRBJ1-1 | 14
TGTGCCAGCAGCGCCTTAGGGACTGAGCAGTTCTTC | CASSALGTEQFF | TRBV7-9 | . | . | TRBJ2-1 | 12
TGTGCCAGCAGCCTACTTAGCTCTGGAAACACCATATATTTT | CASSLLSSGNTIYF | TRBV7-2 | . | . | TRBJ1-3 | 14
TGCGCCAGCAGCCGGGGGACAGGGGGCAATGAGCAGTTCTTC | CASSRGTGGNEQFF | TRBV5-1 | TRBD1 | . | TRBJ2-1 | 14
TGTGCCAGAAGCTTATCACCGGAGACCTACGAGCAGTACTTC | CARSLSPETYEQYF | TRBV5-3 | . | . | TRBJ2-7 | 14
TGTGCCAGCAGTGCCTCCTTTTTAACCGAGCAGTACTTC | CASSASFLTEQYF | TRBV6-1 | . | once | TRBJ2-7 | 13
TGTGCCAGCAGCCCAGAGACAAGGTCCCACGAGCAGTACTTC | CASSPETRSHEQYF | TRBV9 | . | . | TRBJ2-7 | 14
TGTGCCAGCAGTCCCCCCGAGGGAGGGAAGACTGAAGCTTTCTTT | CASSPPEGGKTEAFF | TRBV25-1 | . | . | TRBJ1-1 | 15
TGTGCCAGCAGTTCGACTAGCGCTTCCTACGAGCAGTACTTC | CASSSTSASYEQYF | TRBV28 | TRBD2 | few | TRBJ2-7 | 14
TGTGCCAGCAGTCCGGGACTCAGCCAATACGAGCAGTACTTC | CASSPGLSQYEQYF | TRBV2 | . | . | TRBJ2-7 | 14
TGCGCCAGCAGCTTGGTTTCTAGCGGGATGGATACGCAGTATTTT | CASSLVSSGMDTQYF | TRBV5-1 | TRBD2 | few | TRBJ2-3 | 15
TGTGCCAGCATTATAGGCGGACTAGCGGGAGGAGGGCGCACAGATACGCAGTATTTT | CASIIGGLAGGGRTDTQYF | TRBV28 | TRBD2 | . | TRBJ2-3 | 19
TGTGCCAGTAGCCTGTCGCGGACAAGAAACATTCAGTACTTC | CASSLSRTRNIQYF | TRBV19 | . | . | TRBJ2-4 | 14
TGTGCCAGCAGTTTACGGGGTCGGGACTATGGCTACACCTTC | CASSLRGRDYGYTF | TRBV28 | . | . | TRBJ1-2 | 14
TGCGCCAGCGTACGGGCTCATCAAGGTGACGATGAGCAGTTCTTC | CASVRAHQGDDEQFF | TRBV5-1 | . | . | TRBJ2-1 | 15
TGCGCCAGCAGCTTGGGACAGAGCACCGGGGAGCTGTTTTTT | CASSLGQSTGELFF | TRBV5-1 | . | . | TRBJ2-2 | 14
TGTGCCAGCAGATGGCGACTAGCGGGATCGGAGGATGAGCAGTTCTTC | CASRWRLAGSEDEQFF | TRBV5-4 | TRBD2 | . | TRBJ2-1 | 16
TGCGCCAGCAGCTCCGGACTAGCGGGAAAGTACGAGCAGTACTTC | CASSSGLAGKYEQYF | TRBV5-1 | TRBD2 | . | TRBJ2-7 | 15
TGTGCCAGCAGCTTGAAGTTCGTCGAGGGTGGGAAGGGCTACACCTTC | CASSLKFVEGGKGYTF | TRBV5-6 | . | . | TRBJ1-2 | 16
TGTGCCAGCTCACCCATAGACAGGGGTACTGGCAAAAACATTCAGTACTTC | CASSPIDRGTGKNIQYF | TRBV18 | TRBD1 | . | TRBJ2-4 | 17
TGTGCCAGCAGCTCCCATCAGGGGGTCTTTAGCAATCAGCCCCAGCATTTT | CASSSHQGVFSNQPQHF | TRBV7-2 | TRBD1 | . | TRBJ1-5 | 17
TGTGCCAGTAAACGTCAAATTGAGGTGGATCAGCCCCAGCATTTT | CASKRQIEVDQPQHF | TRBV27 | . | . | TRBJ1-5 | 15
TGTGCCAGCAGCTTAATAACGGGCTCCTACAATGAGCAGTTCTTC | CASSLITGSYNEQFF | TRBV7-9 | . | . | TRBJ2-1 | 15
TGTGCCAGCAGACCCGGGACTAGCGTGACAGATACGCAGTATTTT | CASRPGTSVTDTQYF | TRBV28 | TRBD2 | . | TRBJ2-3 | 15
TGTGCCAGCAGCCAACAGGGACTAGCGGGAGACAATGAGCAGTTCTTC | CASSQQGLAGDNEQFF | TRBV4-2 | TRBD2 | . | TRBJ2-1 | 16
TGTGCCAGCAGAACTATCGTAGCGGGAACCTACGAGCAGTACTTC | CASRTIVAGTYEQYF | TRBV6-6 | TRBD2 | . | TRBJ2-7 | 15
TGTGCCAGCAGCCGACAGGGGCTCTACGAGCAGTACTTC | CASSRQGLYEQYF | TRBV7-2 | TRBD1 | . | TRBJ2-7 | 13
TGCAGCGTTGACACCGATGAGCAGTTCTTC | CSVDTDEQFF | TRBV29-1 | . | . | TRBJ2-1 | 10
TGTGCCAGCAGTTCATTAGGGGGGGATGGCTACACCTTC | CASSSLGGDGYTF | TRBV28 | . | . | TRBJ1-2 | 13
TGCGCCAGCAGCGAGGTCTGGGTTGGGGAAAAACTGTTTTTT | CASSEVWVGEKLFF | TRBV5-1 | . | . | TRBJ1-4 | 14
TGTGCCAGCAGCTCCCGACAGGGTGGGGGCTACACCTTC | CASSSRQGGGYTF | TRBV7-2 | TRBD1 | . | TRBJ1-2 | 13
TGTGCCAGCAGCTTAGGTACCCAGAGGGGCAATGAGCAGTTCTTC | CASSLGTQRGNEQFF | TRBV11-3 | . | . | TRBJ2-1 | 15